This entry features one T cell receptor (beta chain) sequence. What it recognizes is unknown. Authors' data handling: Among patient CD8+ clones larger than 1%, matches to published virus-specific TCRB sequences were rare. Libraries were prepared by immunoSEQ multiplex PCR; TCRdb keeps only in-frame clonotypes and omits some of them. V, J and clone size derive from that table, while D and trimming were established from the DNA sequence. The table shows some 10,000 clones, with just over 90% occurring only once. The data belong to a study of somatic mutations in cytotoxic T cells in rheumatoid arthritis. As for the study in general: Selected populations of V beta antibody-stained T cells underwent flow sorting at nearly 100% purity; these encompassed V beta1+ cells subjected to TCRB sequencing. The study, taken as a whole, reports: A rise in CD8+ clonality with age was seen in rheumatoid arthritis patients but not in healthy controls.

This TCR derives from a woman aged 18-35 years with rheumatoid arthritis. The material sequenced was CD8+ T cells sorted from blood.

CDR3 sequence (DNA): TGTGCCAGTAGTCTGTGGGACTGGAACACTGAAGCTTTCTTT. Translated: CASSLWDWNTEAFF. The chain uses TRBV19 and TRBJ1-1; D is possibly TRBD1 (5 bases). Per germline, CDR1 LNHDA and CDR2 SQIVND (reference sequence). V lost 5 bases and J 1 base, leaving 11 bases between the germline ends. The CDR3 runs to 14 residues.